The 27 T cell receptor beta chains in this list originate from one sample, sequenced in a study of T cell changes during pregnancy in multiple sclerosis. Sequencing used immunoSEQ multiplex PCR; TCRdb keeps in-frame clones, though not all of them. The table shows more than 65,000 clones, with 90% to 95% occurring only once. The starting material was peripheral blood, obtained in the first trimester of pregnancy. All receptors derive from a female donor with multiple sclerosis, enrolled in a pregnancy study.

The CDR3 sequence: CATTGTPSTDTQYF. In DNA form, the CDR3 reads TGTGCCACGACCGGGACACCCAGCACAGATACGCAGTATTTT. J is TRBJ2-3 and V is TRBV10-3; weak D call: TRBD1 (6 bases). The V gene's germline CDR1 is ENHRY and CDR2 SYGVKD. V dropped 10 bases and J dropped 0 bases, with 14 bases sitting between them. CDR3 length equals 14 residues.

This clone appeared once. The chain combines TRBV7-3 with TRBJ2-7; maybe TRBD2 (6 bases). Germline values: CDR1 SGHTA, CDR2 FQGTGA. Trimming took off 1 base at V and 5 bases at J, with 18 bases between the two ends. This CDR3 has 16 amino acids. Written as DNA, the CDR3 is TGTGCCAGCAGCTTAAGTGGGGGGAGCCAACCGGACGAGCAGTACTTC. Translated, it gives CASSLSGGSQPDEQYF.

The chain recombines TRBV7-9 with TRBJ2-1; D is perhaps TRBD2 (6 bases). Germline lookup yields CDR1 SEHNR and CDR2 FQNEAQ (reference sequence). The CDR3 runs 12 residues. V was clipped by 5 bases and J by 11 bases, with 13 bases between them. The CDR3 DNA reads TGTGCCAGCAGCGAGACTAGGACCCAGCAGTTCTTC. This sequence encodes CASSETRTQQFF.

The V call is TRBV4-1, the J call TRBJ2-7; TRBD2 might be the D (7 bases). V gave up 0 bases and J gave up 2 bases, with 11 bases separating them. CDR1 and CDR2 from the germline V gene are MGHRA and YSYEKL. The CDR3 extends over 15 amino acids. The CDR3 DNA reads as TGCGCCAGCAGCCAAGAATCGGGGGGCGCCTACGAGCAGTACTTC. Translation: CASSQESGGAYEQYF.

The gene calls are TRBV5-6 and TRBJ2-1; TRBD2 might be the D (6 bases). Germline V gene data show CDR1 as SGHDT and CDR2 as YYEEEE. This CDR3 is 12 amino acids long. Trimming took 4 bases from V and 6 from J, leaving 8 bases between them. CDR3 nucleotide sequence: TGTGCCAGCAGCCCGGGACTCAATGAGCAGTTCTTC. Residues: CASSPGLNEQFF.

The rearrangement joins TRBV29-1 to TRBJ2-7; tentatively, D is TRBD1 (6 bases). Trimming removed 7 bases at V and 1 base at J, with 11 bases between. Looked up from germline, CDR1 is SQVTM and CDR2 is ANQGSEA. The CDR3 spans 12 residues. CDR3 region: CSGATGSYEQYF. The DNA of the CDR3 is TGCAGCGGTGCAACAGGGTCCTACGAGCAGTACTTC.

This rearrangement joins TRBV5-5 to TRBJ2-7, with a tentative D call TRBD2 (7 bases). Between the trimmed V and J ends, which lost 4 bases and 0 bases, there was a span of 14 bases. Germline V gene lookup returns CDR1 SGHKS and CDR2 YYEKEE (reference sequence). The CDR3 is 15 residues long. DNA of the CDR3: TGTGCCAGCAGCCTAGGGGGGGCGGTCTCCTACGAGCAGTACTTC. Its protein product is CASSLGGAVSYEQYF.

This CDR3 is CASSQDRTGSSYEQYF. Written as DNA, the CDR3 is TGCGCCAGCAGCCAAGATCGGACAGGAAGCTCCTACGAGCAGTACTTC. The V and J genes are TRBV4-3 and TRBJ2-7; TRBD1 aligns across 7 bases. Germline V CDR1 and CDR2: LGHNA, YSLEER. J gave up 0 bases and V 0 bases, and 5 bases lay outside the gene matches. The CDR3 has 16 amino acids.

The chain combines TRBV7-9 with TRBJ1-4; D remains unclear. Trimming removed 1 base at V and 5 bases at J, with 8 bases between. The CDR3 covers 14 residues. Looked up from germline, CDR1 is SEHNR and CDR2 is FQNEAQ (reference sequence). CDR3 sequence: CASSLGMGNEKLFF. CDR3 nucleotides: TGTGCCAGCAGCTTAGGGATGGGCAATGAAAAACTGTTTTTT.

The genes are TRBV4-1 and TRBJ1-2, with 10 nucleotides matching TRBD1. Germline assignment: CDR1 MGHRA and CDR2 YSYEKL. The length of the CDR3 is 16 residues. Trimming cost V 3 bases and J 4 bases; bases outside gene matches: 8. Here the CDR3 reads CASSHPGTGAGYGYTF. Written as DNA, the CDR3 is TGCGCCAGCAGCCACCCAGGGACAGGGGCGGGCTATGGCTACACCTTC.

The J gene is TRBJ2-1, the V gene TRBV5-4; 7 bases agree with TRBD2. This CDR3 is 13 amino acids long. Germline CDR1 SGHNT, CDR2 YYREEE (reference sequence). J was trimmed by 4 bases and V by 6 bases; bases with no gene match: 4. The CDR3 coding sequence is TGTGCCAGCAAAGCGGGGACGTACAATGAGCAGTTCTTC. This codes for CASKAGTYNEQFF. Supplemented by reference TRBV5-4 and TRBJ2-1, the full variable domain reads ETGVTQSPTHLIKTRGQQVTLRCSSQSGHNTVSWYQQALGQGPQFIFQYYREEENGRGNFPPRFSGLQFPNYSSELNVNALELDDSALYLCASKAGTYNEQFFGPGTRLTVL.

The CDR3 here is CASSIPTRGQGYNEQFF. Here the CDR3 DNA reads TGTGCCAGTAGTATCCCCACGCGGGGACAGGGGTACAATGAGCAGTTCTTC. The rearrangement uses TRBV19 and TRBJ2-1; 10 bases line up with TRBD1. The CDR3 extends over 17 amino acids. The V gene's germline CDR1 is LNHDA and CDR2 SQIVND (reference sequence). The J segment lost 4 bases and the V segment lost 3 bases, leaving 9 bases of the junction unmatched.

The genes are TRBV5-1 and TRBJ2-7, with D tentatively TRBD2 (5 bases). The CDR3 contains 15 residues. V lost 0 bases to trimming and J lost 6 bases, with 16 bases between them. Germline V gene lookup returns CDR1 SGHRS and CDR2 YFSETQ. CDR3: CASSLETGLLGEQYF. CDR3 bases: TGCGCCAGCAGCTTGGAGACGGGGTTACTAGGCGAGCAGTACTTC.

This clone was counted once. The V gene is TRBV27, the J gene TRBJ2-4, with a possible D match to TRBD2 (5 bases). Germline V CDR1 and CDR2: MNHEY, SMNVEV (reference sequence). The V gene lost 5 bases and the J gene lost 10 bases, with 15 bases spanning the gap. The CDR3 totals 13 residues. In DNA form, the CDR3 reads TGTGCCAGCAGTGCTCTAGCTGGTACGATTCAGTACTTC. Residues: CASSALAGTIQYF.

This clone was seen only once. J is TRBJ1-1 and V is TRBV2, with TRBD1 identical over 7 bases. From germline, CDR1 is SNHLY and CDR2 FYNNEI. The J segment lost 3 bases and the V segment lost 8 bases, leaving 12 bases of the junction unmatched. The CDR3 sequence is 15 residues long. The CDR3 coding sequence is TGTGCCAGCTTAAACGGATTGGGGACAGACACTGAAGCTTTCTTT. It is translated as CASLNGLGTDTEAFF.

The genes are TRBV5-1 and TRBJ2-7, with 7 bases fitting TRBD1. From germline, CDR1 is SGHRS and CDR2 YFSETQ. V gave up 2 bases and J gave up 2 bases; unmatched junction bases: 4. The CDR3 has 14 residues. The DNA for the CDR3 is TGCGCCAGCAGCTTCGACAGGGCTACCTACGAGCAGTACTTC. This gives the protein CASSFDRATYEQYF.

The chain employs TRBV4-3 and TRBJ1-2; D gene unclear. Germline CDR1 reads LGHNA; CDR2 reads YSLEER. Trimming shortened V by 11 bases and J by 3 bases, and 25 bases separated the two germline ends. This CDR3 contains 16 residues. CDR3 in amino acids: CAVDPSGVREDYGYTF. In DNA, the CDR3 is TGCGCCGTCGACCCTTCGGGAGTAAGAGAGGACTATGGCTACACCTTC.

The chain joins TRBV5-5 to TRBJ2-2, with TRBD1 identical over 7 bases. V dropped 2 bases and J dropped 7; count of bases not matched to a gene: 5. The germline gives CDR1 SGHKS, CDR2 YYEKEE (reference sequence). The CDR3 length is 14 residues. CDR3: CASSLRGHHGELFF. The DNA of the CDR3 is TGTGCCAGCAGCTTAAGGGGGCATCACGGGGAGCTGTTTTTT.

For the CDR3, the DNA is TGTGCCAGCAGTTTAAGTATCGGGCTAGCGGGCTACAATGAGCAGTTCTTC. Its translation: CASSLSIGLAGYNEQFF. This chain connects TRBV27 to TRBJ2-1, with 8 positions matching TRBD2. J lost 3 bases, V lost 2 bases, and 9 bases had no gene match. The CDR3 loop spans 17 amino acids. Germline V gives CDR1 MNHEY, CDR2 SMNVEV (reference sequence).

V gene TRBV5-1 combines with J gene TRBJ2-5, with 9 positions matching TRBD2. V lost 0 bases, J lost 4 bases, and 4 bases stayed unmatched. CDR1 is SGHRS and CDR2 is YFSETQ in the germline V gene. The CDR3 runs 15 residues. This CDR3 is CASSLGSTSGETQYF. CDR3 coding DNA: TGCGCCAGCAGCTTGGGGTCGACTAGCGGAGAGACCCAGTACTTC.

J is TRBJ2-1 and V is TRBV19; TRBD2 agrees at 9 bases. With V trimmed by 8 bases and J by 4 bases, 6 bases remained unmatched. Germline V CDR1 and CDR2: LNHDA, SQIVND (reference sequence). The CDR3 has 14 amino acids. Here the CDR3 reads CASHLAGLYNEQFF. CDR3 nucleotide sequence: TGTGCCAGTCATCTAGCGGGGTTATACAATGAGCAGTTCTTC.

Only one count was recorded for this clone. The V call is TRBV7-9, the J call TRBJ1-1; the D gene is possibly TRBD1 (6 bases). Germline values: CDR1 SEHNR, CDR2 FQNEAQ (reference sequence). V shed 6 bases and J shed 1 base, with 18 bases lying between them. The CDR3 has 16 amino acids. The CDR3 sequence: CASRPYSGEPNTEAFF. DNA for the CDR3: TGTGCCAGCAGGCCATATTCAGGGGAACCGAACACTGAAGCTTTCTTT.

The chain couples TRBV4-1 to TRBJ1-2; D perhaps matches TRBD1 (5 bases). CDR3 length equals 16 residues. V was shortened by 0 bases and J by 0 bases, with 11 bases between the two germline ends. The germline V gene encodes CDR1 MGHRA and CDR2 YSYEKL. The CDR3 protein is CASSQDRADANYGYTF. The CDR3 nucleotides read TGCGCCAGCAGCCAAGACAGGGCCGATGCTAACTATGGCTACACCTTC.

V gene TRBV5-6 combines with J gene TRBJ1-5; no firm D call. V was cut by 0 bases and J by 3 bases, with 10 bases left in between. CDR3 length: 15 amino acids. Germline CDR1 is SGHDT and CDR2 is YYEEEE. The CDR3 here is CASSLAAGFNQPQHF. The CDR3 region has the DNA TGTGCCAGCAGCTTGGCCGCGGGCTTCAATCAGCCCCAGCATTTT.

This chain links TRBV7-2 with TRBJ2-7, with a possible D match to TRBD2 (6 bases). This CDR3 contains 16 residues. Germline V gene lookup returns CDR1 SGHTA and CDR2 FQGNSA. Deletions cut 1 base from V and 1 base from J, with 14 bases between. The chain's CDR3 is CASSLGERVLSYEQYF. CDR3 sequence (DNA): TGTGCCAGCAGCTTAGGTGAGCGGGTGCTTTCCTACGAGCAGTACTTC.

This rearrangement joins TRBV4-3 to TRBJ2-1; tentative D call: TRBD2 (6 bases). Between the trimmed V and J ends, which lost 1 base and 0 bases, there was a span of 16 bases. Looked up from germline, CDR1 is LGHNA and CDR2 is YSLEER. The CDR3 spans 18 residues. The CDR3 reads CASSQGRDPYASYNEQFF. The CDR3 nucleotides read TGCGCCAGCAGCCAAGGGCGGGACCCCTACGCCTCCTACAATGAGCAGTTCTTC.

CDR3 region: CSADRGSGTEAFF. CDR3 DNA: TGCAGCGCAGACAGGGGATCGGGAACTGAAGCTTTCTTT. The chain has TRBV29-1 and TRBJ1-1, with TRBD1 matching 8 bases. This CDR3 comprises 13 residues. V was pared by 7 bases and J by 5 bases, with 9 bases of the junction left unmatched. Germline V lookup: CDR1 SQVTM, CDR2 ANQGSEA.